What follows are 23 T cell receptor beta chains derived from one specimen sequenced in a study of T cells in localized non-small cell lung cancer. Using immunoSEQ multiplex PCR, the repertoire was profiled, and TCRdb retains in-frame clones only, with some absent. This table has fewer than 35,000 clones, around 94% appearing once. The source material was peripheral blood, sampled before any cancer treatment. All receptors derive from a woman aged 35-75 years with stage I lung adenocarcinoma.

This clone has more than one count but fewer than ten. The chain employs TRBV14 and TRBJ1-2; 8 bases agree with TRBD1. The length of the CDR3 is 14 residues. V was clipped by 4 bases and J by 8 bases; unmatched bases: 9. The germline CDR1 and CDR2 sequences are SGHDN and FVKESK. The chain's CDR3 is CASSPGQGPWGYTF. CDR3 sequence (DNA): TGTGCCAGCAGCCCCGGACAGGGTCCGTGGGGCTACACCTTC.

The J gene is TRBJ1-2, the V gene TRBV7-2, with D maybe TRBD1 (6 bases). The CDR3 has 13 amino acids. Germline V gene data show CDR1 as SGHTA and CDR2 as FQGNSA. Deletions cut 5 bases from V and 3 bases from J, with 10 bases between. The chain's CDR3 is CASSGGTHYGYTF. The CDR3 region has the DNA TGTGCCAGCAGCGGCGGGACACACTATGGCTACACCTTC. The entire variable domain, with the rest obtained from reference TRBV7-2 and TRBJ1-2, is as follows: GAGVSQSPSNKVTEKGKDVELRCDPISGHTALYWYRQSLGQGLEFLIYFQGNSAPDKSGLPSDRFSAERTGGSVSTLTIQRTQQEDSAVYLCASSGGTHYGYTFGSGTRLTVV.

V and J are TRBV5-6 and TRBJ1-6; D gene ambiguous. V was cut by 1 base and J by 8 bases, with 7 bases left in between. The CDR3 consists of 13 residues. From germline, CDR1 is SGHDT and CDR2 YYEEEE. The CDR3 coding sequence is TGTGCCAGCAGCTTGTTTCGGGATTCACCCCTCCACTTT. Translated: CASSLFRDSPLHF.

The chain couples TRBV18 to TRBJ2-1, with no clear D. Germline V gene data show CDR1 as KGHSH and CDR2 as LQKENI. The CDR3 length is 12 residues. V lost 4 bases and J lost 8, with 9 bases in between. The CDR3 here is CASSLQNDEQFF. DNA for the CDR3: TGTGCCAGCTCACTACAAAATGATGAGCAGTTCTTC.

The rearrangement links TRBV19 to TRBJ1-2, with D tentatively TRBD1 (5 bases). This CDR3 is built from 14 residues. With 1 base removed from V and 4 bases from J, the gap between germline ends came to 10 bases. Germline loops: CDR1 LNHDA, CDR2 SQIVND (reference sequence). CDR3 DNA: TGTGCCAGTAGTATAGGCCGTGGGACCTATGGCTACACCTTC. Translation gives CASSIGRGTYGYTF.

V is TRBV4-2 and J is TRBJ2-1; 10 bases map to TRBD2. The germline V gene encodes CDR1 LGHNA and CDR2 YNFKEQ. V was clipped by 4 bases and J by 7 bases; unmatched bases: 13. This CDR3 contains 17 residues. The CDR3 DNA sequence: TGTGCCAGCAGCCGGTACTTTCTAGCGGGAGAGGGGAATGAGCAGTTCTTC. Translating gives CASSRYFLAGEGNEQFF.

The rearrangement links TRBV7-6 to TRBJ2-7, with D perhaps TRBD1 (6 bases). In germline, CDR1 is SGHVS, CDR2 FNYEAQ. This CDR3 region has 15 residues. Between the trimmed V and J ends, which lost 6 bases and 7 bases, there was a span of 22 bases. The CDR3 DNA reads TGTGCCAGCAGTCACCAACCAGGGGCTGCGGATGAGCAGTACTTC. Translating gives CASSHQPGAADEQYF.

The V and J genes are TRBV7-8 and TRBJ2-1; 7 bases are a match to TRBD2. Germline CDR1 is SGHVS and CDR2 is FQNEAQ. CDR3 size: 15 residues. With 6 bases clipped from V and 4 bases from J, the junction kept 9 bases outside the gene matches. CDR3 nucleotides: TGTGCCAGCAGAGGGGAGGGTACGGGTTACAATGAGCAGTTCTTC. Translated: CASRGEGTGYNEQFF.

The chain employs TRBV7-8 and TRBJ2-7; TRBD1 matches at 7 bases. With V trimmed by 6 bases and J by 2 bases, 16 bases remained unmatched. The CDR3 is 17 amino acids. Per the germline V gene, CDR1 is SGHVS and CDR2 is FQNEAQ. DNA of the CDR3: TGTGCCAGCAGGGGGTCAGGGGGTACCCCCAAGCCCTACGAGCAGTACTTC. Translation gives CASRGSGGTPKPYEQYF.

The V call is TRBV10-3, the J call TRBJ2-7; 13 bases match TRBD2. The CDR3 extends over 15 amino acids. Germline V gene lookup returns CDR1 ENHRY and CDR2 SYGVKD. J gave up 2 bases and V 5 bases, and 3 bases lay outside the gene matches. The CDR3 loop is CAISHTSGRAYEQYF. The CDR3 coding sequence is TGTGCCATCAGTCATACTAGCGGGAGGGCCTACGAGCAGTACTTC.

This chain connects TRBV13 to TRBJ2-7; D might be TRBD2 (6 bases). This CDR3 is 14 amino acids long. The V and J ends lost 0 bases and 3 bases respectively, with 9 bases between them. Germline CDR1 is PRHDT and CDR2 is FYEKMQ (reference sequence). Here the CDR3 reads CASSLGQGGYEQYF. CDR3 bases: TGTGCCAGCAGCTTAGGGCAGGGAGGCTACGAGCAGTACTTC.

The genes are TRBV6-4 and TRBJ2-7; TRBD2 is a possible D gene (5 bases). Germline assignment: CDR1 MRHNA and CDR2 SNTAGT. The CDR3 is made up of 16 amino acids. Trimming pared 6 bases from V and 0 bases from J, leaving 18 bases between. The chain's CDR3 is CASRDPSGPSSYEQYF. As DNA, the CDR3 is TGTGCCAGCAGAGACCCCAGCGGCCCGAGCTCCTACGAGCAGTACTTC.

The chain combines TRBV28 with TRBJ2-7; the D is unclear. Trimming shortened V by 4 bases and J by 0 bases, and 13 bases separated the two germline ends. This CDR3 contains 15 residues. The germline V gene encodes CDR1 MDHEN and CDR2 SYDVKM. The CDR3, as DNA: TGTGCCAGCAGTTCCCCCCACCCCTCCTCCTACGAGCAGTACTTC. This translates into CASSSPHPSSYEQYF.

The CDR3 coding sequence is TGTGCCATCAGTGAATCATCATCCTACGAGCAGTACTTC. It translates to CAISESSSYEQYF. The chain has TRBV10-3 and TRBJ2-7; no clear D. This CDR3 is built from 13 residues. Germline CDR1 ENHRY, CDR2 SYGVKD. V was shortened by 3 bases and J by 1 base, with 7 bases between the two germline ends.

The chain recombines TRBV12-5 with TRBJ2-3, with D unclear. Germline CDR1 reads LGHNT; CDR2 reads FRNRAP. The CDR3 is made up of 15 amino acids. V lost 0 bases to trimming and J lost 2 bases, with 9 bases between them. CDR3 loop: CASGLVPQPTDTQYF. The CDR3 nucleotides read TGTGCTAGTGGTTTGGTACCACAGCCCACAGATACGCAGTATTTT.

The chain is built from TRBV28 and TRBJ2-1, with D possibly TRBD1 on 6 matching bases. CDR1 is MDHEN, CDR2 SYDVKM, per germline. The ends were cut back, 2 bases at V and 11 bases at J, with 22 bases in the middle. The CDR3 runs 16 residues. The CDR3 is CASSLTGHQSAMKQFF. CDR3 bases: TGTGCCAGCAGTTTAACGGGACACCAATCAGCAATGAAGCAGTTCTTC.

The chain couples TRBV19 to TRBJ2-1, with 8 nucleotides matching TRBD1. There are 14 residues in the CDR3. J lost 6 bases, V lost 5 bases, and 6 bases had no gene match. Germline V gene data show CDR1 as LNHDA and CDR2 as SQIVND (reference sequence). CDR3 amino acids: CASSSRDRFNEQFF. Here the CDR3 DNA reads TGTGCCAGTAGTTCCCGGGACAGGTTCAATGAGCAGTTCTTC.

This sequence joins TRBV19 and TRBJ2-5; D is ambiguous. The CDR3 covers 13 residues. V lost 2 bases and J 5 bases, leaving 9 bases between the germline ends. Germline V gene lookup returns CDR1 LNHDA and CDR2 SQIVND (reference sequence). CDR3 in amino acids: CASSIPGWETQYF. CDR3 bases: TGTGCCAGTAGTATACCGGGTTGGGAGACCCAGTACTTC.

V gene TRBV10-3 combines with J gene TRBJ2-7; the D is unclear. CDR3 length: 14 amino acids. Deletions cut 11 bases from V and 3 bases from J, with 20 bases between. Per the germline V gene, CDR1 is ENHRY and CDR2 is SYGVKD. The chain's CDR3 is CALSPSVNIYEQYF. Written as DNA, the CDR3 is TGTGCCCTCTCTCCTTCAGTAAACATCTACGAGCAGTACTTC.

The rearrangement joins TRBV15 to TRBJ2-3; TRBD2 matches 9 bases. The germline gives CDR1 LNHNV, CDR2 YYDKDF (reference sequence). This CDR3 contains 16 residues. V shed 3 bases, J shed 5 bases, and the junction held 9 bases outside the gene matches. Here the CDR3 DNA reads TGTGCCACCAGCAGGGCGGGAGGGCCAGGGCAAGATACGCAGTATTTT. Protein product: CATSRAGGPGQDTQYF.

The chain has TRBV7-2 and TRBJ1-1; D remains ambiguous. The CDR3 runs to 15 residues. Germline values: CDR1 SGHTA, CDR2 FQGNSA. V gave up 4 bases and J gave up 0 bases, with 12 bases separating them. Here the CDR3 reads CASSSLSIMNTEAFF. The CDR3 nucleotides are TGTGCCAGCAGCTCCCTTAGTATCATGAACACTGAAGCTTTCTTT.

The chain employs TRBV6-5 and TRBJ2-1; 8 nucleotides line up with TRBD2. CDR3 size: 14 residues. CDR1 MNHEY and CDR2 SVGAGI come from the germline V gene. V lost 1 base to trimming and J lost 8 bases; unmatched junction nucleotides: 4. CDR3: CASSYFNGGDEQFF. The CDR3 coding sequence is TGTGCCAGCAGTTACTTCAACGGGGGGGATGAGCAGTTCTTC.

The chain employs TRBV4-1 and TRBJ2-7; D remains ambiguous. The length of the CDR3 is 13 residues. The germline V gene encodes CDR1 MGHRA and CDR2 YSYEKL. Trimming took 0 bases from V and 9 from J, leaving 12 bases between them. In nucleotides, the CDR3 is TGCGCCAGCAGCCAAGATCTGAGGTCGGGGCAGTACTTC. Translation gives CASSQDLRSGQYF.